These 27 T cell receptor beta chains were all obtained from the same sample, sequenced in a study of cytomegalovirus exposure and HLA in healthy donors. PCR used 60 Vbeta primers and 13 Jbeta primers. Here immunoSEQ multiplex PCR was the method, and the copy in TCRdb shows in-frame clones only, minus some. The sample carries over 75,000 clones, roughly 80% recorded once. Sequencing input: PBMCs. These receptors originate from a man in his forties in good health and CMV-seropositive.

The DNA of the CDR3 is TGCAGCGTCGAGAGCACAGATACGCAGTATTTT. Translating it yields CSVESTDTQYF. V usage is TRBV29-1 and J usage is TRBJ2-3; unclear D gene. The CDR3 totals 11 residues. V lost 6 bases and J 0 bases, leaving 4 bases between the germline ends. Germline CDR1 and CDR2: SQVTM and ANQGSEA.

The chain joins TRBV10-1 to TRBJ2-7; TRBD1 aligns across 7 bases. The CDR3 runs 15 residues. Germline assignment: CDR1 WNHNN and CDR2 SYGVQD (reference sequence). The V and J ends lost 3 bases and 0 bases, in that order; junction bases with no gene match: 5. CDR3 sequence reads: CASSEGQATSYEQYF. The CDR3 DNA reads TGCGCCAGCAGTGAAGGACAGGCGACCTCCTACGAGCAGTACTTC.

This clone appeared a single time. The CDR3 DNA sequence: TGTGCCAGCAGGCCAGCGGGGACTCAGCAAGAGACCCAGTACTTC. Amino acid sequence: CASRPAGTQQETQYF. V gene TRBV2 combines with J gene TRBJ2-5; 7 bases are shared with TRBD2. Germline V gene data show CDR1 as SNHLY and CDR2 as FYNNEI. The V segment lost 6 bases and the J segment 2 bases; nucleotides outside the gene matches: 9. The CDR3 length is 15 residues. Combining the CDR3 with reference TRBV2 and TRBJ2-5 gives the whole variable domain EPEVTQTPSHQVTQMGQEVILRCVPISNHLYFYWYRQILGQKVEFLVSFYNNEISEKSEIFDDQFSVERPDGSNFTLKIRSTKLEDSAMYFCASRPAGTQQETQYFGPGTRLLVL.

This clone appeared a few times. The chain uses TRBV28 and TRBJ1-2, with D unclear. This CDR3 comprises 15 residues. In germline, CDR1 is MDHEN, CDR2 SYDVKM. Trimming took 5 bases from V and 4 from J, leaving 17 bases between them. The CDR3 sequence: CASSPPKLGSYGYTF. The CDR3 DNA follows: TGTGCCAGCAGTCCGCCTAAGCTGGGGAGCTATGGCTACACCTTC.

CDR3 DNA: TGCAGTGCTTCCGGAGGGTCCGAGCAGTACTTC. Translating it yields CSASGGSEQYF. The chain couples TRBV20-1 to TRBJ2-7, with D tentatively TRBD2 (6 bases). Germline CDR1 and CDR2: DFQATT and SNEGSKA (reference sequence). V was cut by 5 bases and J by 6 bases, with 11 bases left in between. CDR3 length: 11 residues.

V and J are TRBV27 and TRBJ2-1; tentative D call: TRBD2 (5 bases). The germline gives CDR1 MNHEY, CDR2 SMNVEV (reference sequence). Trimming took 3 bases from V and 7 from J, leaving 7 bases between them. The CDR3 consists of 12 residues. As DNA, the CDR3 is TGTGCCAGCAGTTTTGGGAGAAATGAGCAGTTCTTC. This codes for CASSFGRNEQFF.

The chain joins TRBV7-2 to TRBJ2-3; 11 bases fit TRBD2. CDR1 is SGHTA, CDR2 FQGNSA, per germline. The V and J ends lost 1 base and 0 bases, in that order; junction bases with no gene match: 3. The CDR3 is made up of 17 amino acids. The CDR3 region has the DNA TGTGCCAGCAGCTTAGTCGGGACTAGCGGCAGCACAGATACGCAGTATTTT. This codes for CASSLVGTSGSTDTQYF.

The chain recombines TRBV9 with TRBJ1-2; maybe TRBD1 (5 bases). Germline assignment: CDR1 SGDLS and CDR2 YYNGEE. This CDR3 is built from 14 residues. Between the trimmed V and J ends, which lost 4 bases and 8 bases, there was a span of 18 bases. The CDR3 region has the DNA TGTGCCAGCAGCTCCCGGGTGGGGGGTGACGGCTACACCTTC. Translation: CASSSRVGGDGYTF.

The genes are TRBV2 and TRBJ1-1, with D possibly matching TRBD1 (5 bases). The CDR3 is 14 residues long. V lost 7 bases, J lost 6 bases, and 18 bases lay in between. From germline, CDR1 is SNHLY and CDR2 FYNNEI. Here the CDR3 DNA reads TGTGCCAGCATTCTCGCAGGGCTAATCGCTGAAGCTTTCTTT. Translation gives CASILAGLIAEAFF.

The V call is TRBV11-2, the J call TRBJ2-7, with TRBD2 matching over 10 bases. The germline CDR1 and CDR2 sequences are SGHAT and FQNNGV. V lost 5 bases to trimming and J lost 5 bases; unmatched junction nucleotides: 3. The CDR3 contains 13 residues. CDR3 coding DNA: TGTGCCAGCAGCCGGGGACTAGCGAACGAGCAGTACTTC. This sequence encodes CASSRGLANEQYF.

This clone was seen more than once but under ten times. The chain employs TRBV6-5 and TRBJ1-4; 7 nucleotides agree with TRBD1. The germline CDR1 and CDR2 sequences are MNHEY and SVGAGI. The CDR3 length is 15 residues. After removal of 0 bases from V and 5 bases from J, the junction contained 3 bases not matched to a gene. In DNA, the CDR3 is TGTGCCAGCAGTTACTCCGGGACAGCCAATGAAAAACTGTTTTTT. This gives the protein CASSYSGTANEKLFF.

The sample holds a few counts of this clone. This chain joins TRBV4-1 and TRBJ1-1; D is possibly TRBD1 (6 bases). The CDR3 runs 12 residues. Looked up from germline, CDR1 is MGHRA and CDR2 is YSYEKL. V lost 1 base to trimming and J lost 9 bases, with 9 bases between them. CDR3 amino acids: CASSQAGGQAFF. DNA of the CDR3: TGCGCCAGCAGCCAAGCGGGGGGGCAAGCTTTCTTT.

This clone occurred a few times. This chain joins TRBV2 and TRBJ2-7; 8 bases fit TRBD2. With 0 bases clipped from V and 0 bases from J, the junction kept 4 bases outside the gene matches. The CDR3 is made up of 16 amino acids. CDR1 SNHLY and CDR2 FYNNEI come from the germline V gene. CDR3 coding DNA: TGTGCCAGCAGTGAAGCCCCTAGCGGGCTCTCCTACGAGCAGTACTTC. Residues: CASSEAPSGLSYEQYF.

This sequence joins TRBV28 and TRBJ1-4; tentative D call: TRBD1 (6 bases). From germline, CDR1 is MDHEN and CDR2 SYDVKM. CDR3 size: 14 residues. Trimming removed 6 bases from V and 7 bases from J, with 15 bases in between. CDR3 in DNA: TGTGCCAGCAGGCCCGGGGGGCTAGGTGAAAAACTGTTTTTT. It specifies CASRPGGLGEKLFF.

DNA for the CDR3: TGTGCCAGCAGTTTCGGACTAGCGGGAGACTTCTACGAGCAGTACTTC. This translates into CASSFGLAGDFYEQYF. This chain joins TRBV6-5 and TRBJ2-7; 13 positions agree with TRBD2. This CDR3 contains 16 residues. V trimming: 4 bases; J trimming: 3 bases; junction bases outside the gene matches: 6. Germline CDR1 and CDR2: MNHEY and SVGAGI.

This clone has a handful of counts. The genes are TRBV5-6 and TRBJ1-4; 10 positions match TRBD1. This CDR3 contains 17 residues. The trim removed 0 bases at V and 4 bases at J, leaving 6 bases unmatched. CDR1 and CDR2 (germline): SGHDT, YYEEEE. The CDR3 loop is CASSLVTGQGFNEKLFF. CDR3 DNA: TGTGCCAGCAGCTTGGTTACGGGACAGGGGTTTAATGAAAAACTGTTTTTT.

The chain links TRBV4-1 to TRBJ1-2; maybe TRBD1 (5 bases). CDR1 and CDR2 (germline): MGHRA, YSYEKL. The CDR3 consists of 14 residues. The ends were cut back, 0 bases at V and 4 bases at J, with 9 bases in the middle. The CDR3 spells CASSQDPGGYGYTF. The CDR3 bases are TGCGCCAGCAGCCAAGATCCGGGGGGCTATGGCTACACCTTC.

The V gene is TRBV11-3, the J gene TRBJ1-2; the D gene is possibly TRBD1 (5 bases). CDR1 is SGHNT, CDR2 YENEEA, per germline. CDR3 length: 15 amino acids. With 3 bases removed from V and 2 bases from J, the gap between germline ends came to 13 bases. CDR3 nucleotide sequence: TGTGCCAGCAGCTTCAGGAGCAGGGAAAACTATGGCTACACCTTC. Its protein is CASSFRSRENYGYTF.

The V call is TRBV27, the J call TRBJ2-2, with 11 bases fitting TRBD2. The CDR3 runs 16 residues. Losses at the gene ends were 6 bases for V and 1 base for J; bases not matched to a gene: 4. Germline CDR1 reads MNHEY; CDR2 reads SMNVEV (reference sequence). As DNA, the CDR3 is TGTGCCAGCAGCTTTAGCGGGAGGGGGAACACCGGGGAGCTGTTTTTT. Protein product: CASSFSGRGNTGELFF.

The chain is built from TRBV6-5 and TRBJ1-4; weak D call: TRBD1 (6 bases). CDR1 MNHEY and CDR2 SVGAGI come from the germline V gene. Trimming removed 10 bases at V and 8 bases at J, with 17 bases between. CDR3 length equals 13 residues. The CDR3 here is CATLNRAGEKLFF. The CDR3 nucleotides read TGTGCCACCCTGAACAGGGCAGGGGAAAAACTGTTTTTT.

This clone has more than one count but fewer than ten. The chain employs TRBV15 and TRBJ2-2, with a tentative D call TRBD2 (5 bases). The CDR3 is 13 amino acids. The ends were cut back, 1 base at V and 6 bases at J, with 6 bases in the middle. CDR1 and CDR2 (germline): LNHNV, YYDKDF (reference sequence). CDR3 residues: CATSRAGAGELFF. Here the CDR3 DNA reads TGTGCCACCAGCAGAGCCGGGGCCGGGGAGCTGTTTTTT.

V and J are TRBV7-3 and TRBJ2-2, with D unclear. Trimming took off 3 bases at V and 1 base at J, with 9 bases between the two ends. CDR3 length: 15 amino acids. Germline lookup yields CDR1 SGHTA and CDR2 FQGTGA. This CDR3 reads CASSLANENTGELFF. The DNA for the CDR3 is TGTGCCAGCAGCTTGGCCAATGAGAACACCGGGGAGCTGTTTTTT.

This chain uses TRBV5-8 with TRBJ2-3; 10 nucleotides line up with TRBD2. Germline loops: CDR1 SGHTS, CDR2 YDEGEE. This CDR3 is built from 16 residues. The junction had 6 bases not matched to a gene; V was cut back by 1 base and J by 4 bases. Written as DNA, the CDR3 is TGTGCCAGCAGCTTGACTAGCGGGATGATGTCAGATACGCAGTATTTT. This sequence encodes CASSLTSGMMSDTQYF.

This clone was observed a handful of times. V gene TRBV29-1 combines with J gene TRBJ2-5; TRBD2 is a possible D gene (5 bases). V lost 4 bases, J lost 0 bases, and 12 bases lay in between. Germline lookup yields CDR1 SQVTM and CDR2 ANQGSEA. The CDR3 totals 14 residues. The CDR3 loop reads CSVVRESYQETQYF. CDR3 nucleotide sequence: TGCAGCGTTGTACGGGAATCGTACCAAGAGACCCAGTACTTC.

The gene calls are TRBV11-2 and TRBJ2-7; a possible D gene is TRBD1 (5 bases). Germline CDR1 is SGHAT and CDR2 is FQNNGV. This CDR3 region has 13 residues. The V end lost 0 bases, the J end lost 5 bases, and 8 bases lay between the germline ends. This CDR3 reads CASSLDRVDEQYF. The CDR3, as DNA: TGTGCCAGCAGCTTAGACAGGGTGGACGAGCAGTACTTC.

This chain connects TRBV7-2 to TRBJ1-4; D ambiguous. V lost 0 bases, J lost 5 bases, and 10 bases lay in between. The CDR3 spans 15 residues. Germline V CDR1 and CDR2: SGHTA, FQGNSA. In nucleotides, the CDR3 is TGTGCCAGCAGCTTAGCACAGACAAGAAATGAAAAACTGTTTTTT. This gives the protein CASSLAQTRNEKLFF.

The chain links TRBV29-1 to TRBJ1-1; 7 positions agree with TRBD1. The CDR3 runs to 13 residues. V gave up 6 bases and J gave up 4 bases; unmatched junction bases: 8. The germline gives CDR1 SQVTM, CDR2 ANQGSEA. The CDR3 loop reads CSVAYRGGTEAFF. The CDR3 DNA sequence: TGCAGCGTGGCCTACAGGGGCGGCACTGAAGCTTTCTTT.